The table lists the clone carrying this TCR beta chain with many counts. Antigen: not known. Amplified regions were TCR beta CDR3 sequences from RNA transcripts. During a first-round RT-PCR of the TCR CDR3, the HTBI primer set was used. TCRdb processed the multiplex PCR reads anew with MiXCR; each CDR3 protein has one entry. The sample holds a few hundred thousand distinct CDR3 sequences, around a quarter seen once. This sample was taken from a study of T cells in Graves' hyperthyroidism and ophthalmopathy. Study-level points and caveats: The model's output predicted ophthalmopathy at a median of roughly 6 months prior to onset.

Exclusion followed for patients with uncontrolled infection, other autoimmune disease, pregnancy or lactation. The sequence was obtained from a man between 50 and 59 years old with Graves' hyperthyroidism. Sequenced sample: blood.

For the CDR3, the DNA is TGTGCCAGCAGTCCATTGACTAGCGGGCGCCGTTACAATGAGCAGTTCTTC. It yields the protein CASSPLTSGRRYNEQFF. The chain recombines TRBV27 with TRBJ2-1; TRBD2 aligns across 10 bases. CDR3 length: 17 residues. V was pared by 5 bases and J by 4 bases, with 11 bases of the junction left unmatched. Germline CDR1 reads MNHEY; CDR2 reads SMNVEV (reference sequence).